One sample yielded the 26 T cell receptor beta chains listed below, sequenced in a study of memory CD4+ T cells and cytomegalovirus serostatus. Only in-frame clones appear in the TCRdb table, and some are missing; sequencing was by immunoSEQ multiplex PCR. Counted here are under 55,000 clones, more than 70% occurring once; the ten biggest clones make up 2%. Single viable CD3+CD4+CD8-CD45RO+ cells were sorted as the memory CD4+ T cells. The sequencing sample was made of memory CD4+ T cells from blood. The receptors were sampled from an adult in good health and CMV-seropositive.

The CDR3, as DNA: TGTGCCAGCAGCTCAGTCCCGGGTCCCAGGCCCCAGCATTTT. Amino acid sequence: CASSSVPGPRPQHF. J is TRBJ1-5 and V is TRBV7-4; D is ambiguous. CDR1 and CDR2 from the germline V gene are SGHVT and SQSDAQ. The CDR3 has 14 amino acids. The V end was cut by 4 bases, the J end by 9 bases, with 16 bases between. Full variable domain (outside the CDR3, taken from reference TRBV7-4 and TRBJ1-5): GAGVSQSPRYKVAKRGRDVALRCDSISGHVTLYWYRQTLGQGSEVLTYSQSDAQRDKSGRPSGRFSAERPERSVSTLKIQRTEQGDSAVYLCASSSVPGPRPQHFGDGTRLSIL.

The CDR3: CAIGRTGGEAQHF. CDR3 bases: TGTGCCATCGGGAGGACAGGGGGTGAGGCCCAGCATTTT. This chain joins TRBV10-3 and TRBJ1-5; 10 nucleotides align to TRBD1. CDR1 is ENHRY, CDR2 SYGVKD, per germline. The V gene end was trimmed by 8 bases and the J gene end by 11 bases; junction bases not matched to a gene: 9. The CDR3 is 13 residues long.

As DNA, the CDR3 is TGTGCCAGCATGGCGGCGAACACCGGGGAGCTGTTTTTT. This translates into CASMAANTGELFF. V gene TRBV6-1 combines with J gene TRBJ2-2, with no clear D. The CDR3 is 13 amino acids. Germline V gene lookup returns CDR1 MNHNS and CDR2 SASEGT. V was shortened by 7 bases and J by 0 bases, with 6 bases between the two germline ends.

The chain employs TRBV28 and TRBJ2-7, with D perhaps given as TRBD1 or TRBD2 (5 bases each). Germline assignment: CDR1 MDHEN and CDR2 SYDVKM. Between the trimmed V and J ends, which lost 5 bases and 0 bases, there was a span of 14 bases. This CDR3 has 15 amino acids. CDR3 sequence: CASSPHGASSYEQYF. CDR3 coding DNA: TGTGCCAGCAGTCCCCACGGGGCAAGCTCCTACGAGCAGTACTTC.

The chain joins TRBV28 to TRBJ2-2; 9 bases map to TRBD2. The V segment lost 7 bases and the J segment 4 bases; nucleotides outside the gene matches: 10. This CDR3 contains 16 residues. Germline CDR1 reads MDHEN; CDR2 reads SYDVKM. CDR3 loop: CASIESGRSGTGELFF. The CDR3 DNA is TGTGCCAGCATAGAGAGCGGGAGGTCTGGCACCGGGGAGCTGTTTTTT.

V is TRBV7-9 and J is TRBJ1-2; D gene unclear. Between the trimmed V and J ends, which lost 1 base and 3 bases, there was a span of 9 bases. CDR3 size: 14 residues. CDR1 and CDR2 from the germline V gene are SEHNR and FQNEAQ (reference sequence). The CDR3 nucleotides read TGTGCCAGCAGCTTAGGGCTGCTGGACTATGGCTACACCTTC. This codes for CASSLGLLDYGYTF.

The chain recombines TRBV29-1 with TRBJ2-3; D gene unclear. The CDR3 spans 13 residues. From germline, CDR1 is SQVTM and CDR2 ANQGSEA. The germline V and J ends were trimmed by 4 bases and 2 bases, with 10 bases remaining between them. DNA for the CDR3: TGCAGCGTTGTAGGCGGTATCACAGATACGCAGTATTTT. This gives the protein CSVVGGITDTQYF.

J is TRBJ2-1 and V is TRBV5-1, with 10 bases matching TRBD1. The germline CDR1 and CDR2 sequences are SGHRS and YFSETQ. Trimming removed 8 bases from V and 5 bases from J; junction bases left unmatched: 10. The CDR3 spans 15 residues. The CDR3 DNA reads TGCGCCAGTTGGGACAGGGGCAGGAAAAACAATGAGCAGTTCTTC. It encodes CASWDRGRKNNEQFF.

This chain joins TRBV19 and TRBJ1-5, with TRBD1 as a possible D gene (6 bases). Germline CDR1 LNHDA, CDR2 SQIVND (reference sequence). CDR3 length equals 14 residues. Trimming removed 5 bases from V and 4 bases from J, with 12 bases in between. The CDR3 loop is CASSQFTGNQPQHF. The DNA for the CDR3 is TGTGCCAGTAGTCAATTTACAGGGAATCAGCCCCAGCATTTT.

In nucleotides, the CDR3 is TGTGCCAGCAGGGGACAGGGGCATGAGTCACCCCTCCACTTT. Protein product: CASRGQGHESPLHF. The chain is built from TRBV7-9 and TRBJ1-6, with 10 bases aligning to TRBD1. The CDR3 is made up of 14 amino acids. With 6 bases clipped from V and 10 bases from J, the junction kept 6 bases outside the gene matches. The germline V gene has CDR1 SEHNR and CDR2 FQNEAQ (reference sequence).

This sequence joins TRBV5-4 and TRBJ1-6, with D perhaps TRBD1 (6 bases). Per the germline V gene, CDR1 is SGHNT and CDR2 is YYREEE (reference sequence). The CDR3 is 16 amino acids. V lost 0 bases and J 3 bases, leaving 10 bases between the germline ends. The CDR3 region has the DNA TGTGCCAGCAGCTTGGGGGGGGCCGGCTATAATTCACCCCTCCACTTT. Encoded protein: CASSLGGAGYNSPLHF. Combining the CDR3 with reference TRBV5-4 and TRBJ1-6 gives the whole variable domain ETGVTQSPTHLIKTRGQQVTLRCSSQSGHNTVSWYQQALGQGPQFIFQYYREEENGRGNFPPRFSGLQFPNYSSELNVNALELDDSALYLCASSLGGAGYNSPLHFGNGTRLTVT.

The chain recombines TRBV28 with TRBJ2-7; D is uncertain. Trimming took off 4 bases at V and 0 bases at J, with 16 bases between the two ends. Germline V gene sequence: CDR1 MDHEN, CDR2 SYDVKM. This CDR3 comprises 16 residues. In DNA form, the CDR3 reads TGTGCCAGCAGTTCGGACGGACGATCGTACTCCTACGAGCAGTACTTC. Residues: CASSSDGRSYSYEQYF.

V is TRBV18 and J is TRBJ1-1; D is unresolved. Trimming removed 2 bases at V and 0 bases at J, with 10 bases between. Looked up from germline, CDR1 is KGHSH and CDR2 is LQKENI. The CDR3 extends over 15 amino acids. The CDR3 here is CASSPFDRVNTEAFF. As DNA, the CDR3 is TGTGCCAGCTCACCATTTGACCGGGTGAACACTGAAGCTTTCTTT.

CDR3 nucleotide sequence: TGTGCCAGCAGCCAAGAGCAGTACACAGATACGCAGTATTTT. This sequence encodes CASSQEQYTDTQYF. The chain combines TRBV4-2 with TRBJ2-3; unclear D gene. The CDR3 has 14 amino acids. Germline CDR1 LGHNA, CDR2 YNFKEQ. Deletions cut 0 bases from V and 2 bases from J, with 6 bases between.

The chain links TRBV10-3 to TRBJ2-1, with 11 positions matching TRBD2. This CDR3 is built from 16 residues. Per germline, CDR1 ENHRY and CDR2 SYGVKD. V dropped 6 bases and J dropped 8; count of bases not matched to a gene: 12. The CDR3 spells CAIRILLAGGIDEQFF. The CDR3 DNA sequence: TGTGCCATCAGGATTCTTCTAGCGGGAGGAATCGATGAGCAGTTCTTC.

The chain links TRBV19 to TRBJ2-1; 11 bases map to TRBD1. The CDR3 runs to 15 residues. V shed 8 bases, J shed 7 bases, and the junction held 10 bases outside the gene matches. Germline loops: CDR1 LNHDA, CDR2 SQIVND (reference sequence). CDR3 loop: CASRSAGTGGNEQFF. The CDR3 nucleotides read TGTGCCAGTCGATCAGCCGGGACAGGGGGGAATGAGCAGTTCTTC.

The gene calls are TRBV9 and TRBJ1-2, with TRBD1 identical over 7 bases. There are 14 residues in the CDR3. J gave up 8 bases and V 3 bases, and 10 bases lay outside the gene matches. The germline V gene encodes CDR1 SGDLS and CDR2 YYNGEE. The CDR3 spells CASSGDSRVLGYTF. The CDR3 nucleotides are TGTGCCAGCAGCGGGGACAGTCGGGTTCTGGGCTACACCTTC.

The J gene is TRBJ1-6, the V gene TRBV7-8, with D possibly being TRBD1 (6 bases). The V end was cut by 5 bases, the J end by 8 bases, with 16 bases between. Looked up from germline, CDR1 is SGHVS and CDR2 is FQNEAQ. The CDR3 consists of 15 residues. The DNA for the CDR3 is TGTGCCAGCAGCCCGACCGGTGCAGGGGATTCACCCCTCCACTTT. It specifies CASSPTGAGDSPLHF.

The chain employs TRBV6-6 and TRBJ2-1, with TRBD1 matching over 7 bases. V dropped 5 bases and J dropped 5; count of bases not matched to a gene: 9. CDR3 length equals 15 residues. Germline CDR1 and CDR2: MNHNY and SVGAGI (reference sequence). This CDR3 is CASSPRQGSNNEQFF. CDR3 DNA sequence: TGTGCCAGCAGTCCAAGACAGGGATCAAACAATGAGCAGTTCTTC.

The CDR3: CASSPWTSGSTDTQYF. CDR3 sequence (DNA): TGTGCCAGCAGCCCTTGGACTAGCGGCAGCACAGATACGCAGTATTTT. This sequence joins TRBV7-9 and TRBJ2-3; 10 nucleotides agree with TRBD2. The CDR3 is 16 amino acids. V gave up 5 bases and J gave up 0 bases; unmatched junction bases: 5. The V gene's germline CDR1 is SEHNR and CDR2 FQNEAQ (reference sequence).

This clone appeared a few times. J is TRBJ2-2 and V is TRBV5-4; D call uncertain. The CDR3 has 15 amino acids. CDR1 is SGHNT, CDR2 YYREEE, per germline (reference sequence). V was pared by 0 bases and J by 7 bases, with 13 bases between. The CDR3 reads CASSLALGSSGELFF. In nucleotides, the CDR3 is TGTGCCAGCAGCTTGGCCCTTGGTTCCAGCGGGGAGCTGTTTTTT. Full variable domain (rest looked up from reference TRBV5-4 and TRBJ2-2): ETGVTQSPTHLIKTRGQQVTLRCSSQSGHNTVSWYQQALGQGPQFIFQYYREEENGRGNFPPRFSGLQFPNYSSELNVNALELDDSALYLCASSLALGSSGELFFGEGSRLTVL.

This sequence joins TRBV28 and TRBJ1-5; 7 bases map to TRBD1. The V gene's germline CDR1 is MDHEN and CDR2 SYDVKM. The junction had 16 bases not matched to a gene; V was cut back by 5 bases and J by 3 bases. The CDR3 runs 18 residues. CDR3: CASSTRQGRGRDNQPQHF. The CDR3 nucleotides are TGTGCCAGCAGTACGCGACAGGGTAGAGGTAGGGACAATCAGCCCCAGCATTTT.

The chain is built from TRBV7-2 and TRBJ2-7; 9 bases align to TRBD2. The germline CDR1 and CDR2 sequences are SGHTA and FQGNSA. J gave up 4 bases and V 2 bases, and 6 bases lay outside the gene matches. The CDR3 contains 15 residues. The DNA of the CDR3 is TGTGCCAGCAGCTTAATGCTAGCGGGGAAGTACGAGCAGTACTTC. Protein sequence: CASSLMLAGKYEQYF.

This clone showed up just a few times. The gene calls are TRBV4-3 and TRBJ1-3; no clear D. Germline V gene data show CDR1 as LGHNA and CDR2 as YSLEER. The CDR3 contains 14 residues. Trimming removed 1 base at V and 0 bases at J, with 4 bases between. DNA of the CDR3: TGCGCCAGCAGCCAAGGAAGCTCTGGAAACACCATATATTTT. This encodes CASSQGSSGNTIYF.

The rearrangement links TRBV6-5 to TRBJ1-5; TRBD1 might be the D (6 bases). CDR1 and CDR2 (germline): MNHEY, SVGAGI. With 5 bases removed from V and 7 bases from J, the gap between germline ends came to 9 bases. The CDR3 runs 12 residues. CDR3: CASSQGQQPQHF. The DNA for the CDR3 is TGTGCCAGCAGTCAGGGGCAACAGCCCCAGCATTTT.

The rearrangement uses TRBV11-2 and TRBJ2-7; D gene uncertain. Trimming took off 5 bases at V and 3 bases at J, with 8 bases between the two ends. Per germline, CDR1 SGHAT and CDR2 FQNNGV. CDR3 size: 12 residues. CDR3: CASSPLGYEQYF. DNA for the CDR3: TGTGCCAGCAGCCCCTTAGGCTACGAGCAGTACTTC.